Shown below are 8 T cell receptor beta chains from a single sample sequenced in a study of cytomegalovirus exposure and HLA in healthy donors. With 60 Vbeta and 13 Jbeta primers, the PCR was carried out. Sequencing was performed with immunoSEQ multiplex PCR; in TCRdb, only in-frame clones are kept and a portion is missing. The sample lists 60,000 or so clones; about 72% were seen once. Sequences were obtained from PBMCs. These receptors were taken from a man aged 50-60 years in good health and CMV-seropositive.

The rearrangement joins TRBV27 to TRBJ2-1, with TRBD2 matching 11 bases. Germline CDR1 and CDR2: MNHEY and SMNVEV (reference sequence). With 6 bases clipped from V and 5 bases from J, the junction kept 6 bases outside the gene matches. This CDR3 has 15 residues. The CDR3 DNA reads as TGTGCCAGCAGGGTTAGCGGGAGGGCCGACAATGAGCAGTTCTTC. Its protein product is CASRVSGRADNEQFF.

The chain uses TRBV5-4 and TRBJ2-7, with D possibly being TRBD2 (5 bases). The germline V gene encodes CDR1 SGHNT and CDR2 YYREEE (reference sequence). The CDR3 extends over 15 amino acids. V lost 3 bases and J 6 bases, leaving 19 bases between the germline ends. The CDR3 reads CASSSSSGATGEQYF. Written as DNA, the CDR3 is TGTGCCAGCAGCTCCTCAAGCGGAGCCACGGGCGAGCAGTACTTC. Based on the CDR3 plus reference TRBV5-4 and TRBJ2-7, the full variable domain is ETGVTQSPTHLIKTRGQQVTLRCSSQSGHNTVSWYQQALGQGPQFIFQYYREEENGRGNFPPRFSGLQFPNYSSELNVNALELDDSALYLCASSSSSGATGEQYFGPGTRLTVT.

In this sample, this clone turned up a few times. This rearrangement joins TRBV25-1 to TRBJ1-2; no reliable D call. Per the germline V gene, CDR1 is MGHDK and CDR2 is SYGVNS. This CDR3 is 15 amino acids long. Trimming pared 4 bases from V and 8 bases from J, leaving 20 bases between. CDR3 loop: CASSALGLTQAGYTF. For the CDR3, the DNA is TGTGCCAGCAGTGCCCTCGGCCTCACCCAGGCGGGCTACACCTTC.

This chain connects TRBV6-6 to TRBJ2-1, with D possibly being TRBD1 (5 bases). Germline loops: CDR1 MNHNY, CDR2 SVGAGI (reference sequence). Trimming stripped 3 bases from V and 6 bases from J, with 15 bases between. The CDR3 sequence is 15 residues long. The CDR3 protein is CASSYGQGILNEQFF. DNA of the CDR3: TGTGCCAGCAGTTATGGGCAGGGAATTCTCAATGAGCAGTTCTTC.

The chain is built from TRBV29-1 and TRBJ2-7, with D possibly matching TRBD2 (5 bases). Germline lookup yields CDR1 SQVTM and CDR2 ANQGSEA. V was clipped by 5 bases and J by 1 base, with 12 bases between them. This CDR3 is built from 13 residues. The CDR3 DNA reads TGCAGCGTTAAGCGGTTAGGGTCCTACGAGCAGTACTTC. This encodes CSVKRLGSYEQYF.

The rearrangement links TRBV5-6 to TRBJ2-5; TRBD2 is a possible D gene (6 bases). Trimming shortened V by 4 bases and J by 2 bases, and 15 bases separated the two germline ends. This CDR3 region has 15 residues. The germline gives CDR1 SGHDT, CDR2 YYEEEE. The CDR3: CASSPLGRGQETQYF. The CDR3 DNA is TGTGCCAGCAGCCCCCTCGGGCGGGGACAAGAGACCCAGTACTTC.

The rearrangement links TRBV7-9 to TRBJ2-3; 10 bases are a match to TRBD2. This CDR3 has 15 residues. Germline V CDR1 and CDR2: SEHNR, FQNEAQ (reference sequence). V lost 1 base, J lost 10 bases, and 8 bases stayed unmatched. The CDR3: CASSLDLAGDRPQYF. CDR3 nucleotide sequence: TGTGCCAGCAGCTTAGATCTAGCGGGAGATCGCCCGCAGTATTTT.

The rearrangement uses TRBV7-2 and TRBJ2-7; possibly TRBD2 for D (5 bases). V lost 10 bases and J lost 2, with 18 bases in between. Germline CDR1 is SGHTA and CDR2 is FQGNSA. This CDR3 comprises 14 residues. DNA of the CDR3: TGTGCCACCTCCTTTGCGGGCGAGACCTACGAGCAGTACTTC. Its protein product is CATSFAGETYEQYF.